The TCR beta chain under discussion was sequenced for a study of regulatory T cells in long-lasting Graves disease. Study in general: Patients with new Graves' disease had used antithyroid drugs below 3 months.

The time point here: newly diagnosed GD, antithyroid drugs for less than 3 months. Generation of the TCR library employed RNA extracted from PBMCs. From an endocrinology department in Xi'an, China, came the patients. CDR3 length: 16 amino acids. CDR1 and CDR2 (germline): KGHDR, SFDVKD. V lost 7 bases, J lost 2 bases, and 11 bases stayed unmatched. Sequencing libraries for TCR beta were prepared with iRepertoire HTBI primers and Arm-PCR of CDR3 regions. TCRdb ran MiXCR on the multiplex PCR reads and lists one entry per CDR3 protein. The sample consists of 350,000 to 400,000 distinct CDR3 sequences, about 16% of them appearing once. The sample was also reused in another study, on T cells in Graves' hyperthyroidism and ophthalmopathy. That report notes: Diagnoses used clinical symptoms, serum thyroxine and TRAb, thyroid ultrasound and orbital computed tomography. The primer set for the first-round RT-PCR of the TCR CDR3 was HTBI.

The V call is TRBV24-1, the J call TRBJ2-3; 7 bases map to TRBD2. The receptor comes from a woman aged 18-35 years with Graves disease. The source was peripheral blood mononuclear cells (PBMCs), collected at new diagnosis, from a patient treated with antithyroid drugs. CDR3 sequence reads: CATRPRPGTITDTQYF. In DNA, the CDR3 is TGTGCCACCAGGCCCCGACCCGGGACTATCACAGATACGCAGTATTTT.